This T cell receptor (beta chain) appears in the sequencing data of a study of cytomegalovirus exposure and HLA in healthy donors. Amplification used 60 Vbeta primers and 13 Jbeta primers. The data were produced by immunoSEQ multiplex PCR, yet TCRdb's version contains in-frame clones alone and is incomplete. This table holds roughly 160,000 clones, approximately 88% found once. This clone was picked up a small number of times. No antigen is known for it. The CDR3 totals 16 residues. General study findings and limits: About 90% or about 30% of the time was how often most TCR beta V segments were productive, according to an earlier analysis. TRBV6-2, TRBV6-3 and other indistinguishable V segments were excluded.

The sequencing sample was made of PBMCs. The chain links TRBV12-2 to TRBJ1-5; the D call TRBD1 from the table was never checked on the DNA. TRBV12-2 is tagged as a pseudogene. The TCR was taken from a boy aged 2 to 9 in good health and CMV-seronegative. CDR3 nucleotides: TGTGCAAGTCGCTCCCGACAGGGGTCGTGCAATCAGCCCCAGCATTTT. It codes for CASRSRQGSCNQPQHF.